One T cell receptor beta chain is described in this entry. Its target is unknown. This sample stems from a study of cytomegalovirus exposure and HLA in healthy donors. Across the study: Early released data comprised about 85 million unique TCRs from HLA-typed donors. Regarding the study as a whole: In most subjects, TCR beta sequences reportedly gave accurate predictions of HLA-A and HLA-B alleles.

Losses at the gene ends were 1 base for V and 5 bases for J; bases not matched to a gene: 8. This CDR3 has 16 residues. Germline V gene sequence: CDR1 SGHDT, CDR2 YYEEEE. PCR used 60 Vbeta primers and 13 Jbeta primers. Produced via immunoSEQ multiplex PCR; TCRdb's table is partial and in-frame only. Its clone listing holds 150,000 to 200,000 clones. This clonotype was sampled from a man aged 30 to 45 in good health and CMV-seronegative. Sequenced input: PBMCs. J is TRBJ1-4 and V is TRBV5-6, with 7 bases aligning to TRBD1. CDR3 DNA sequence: TGTGCCAGCAGCTTGTCTCCAGGGGGACAAAATGAAAAACTGTTTTTT. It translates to CASSLSPGGQNEKLFF. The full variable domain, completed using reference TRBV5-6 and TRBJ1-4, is DAGVTQSPTHLIKTRGQQVTLRCSPKSGHDTVSWYQQALGQGPQFIFQYYEEEERQRGNFPDRFSGHQFPNYSSELNVNALLLGDSALYLCASSLSPGGQNEKLFFGSGTQLSVL.